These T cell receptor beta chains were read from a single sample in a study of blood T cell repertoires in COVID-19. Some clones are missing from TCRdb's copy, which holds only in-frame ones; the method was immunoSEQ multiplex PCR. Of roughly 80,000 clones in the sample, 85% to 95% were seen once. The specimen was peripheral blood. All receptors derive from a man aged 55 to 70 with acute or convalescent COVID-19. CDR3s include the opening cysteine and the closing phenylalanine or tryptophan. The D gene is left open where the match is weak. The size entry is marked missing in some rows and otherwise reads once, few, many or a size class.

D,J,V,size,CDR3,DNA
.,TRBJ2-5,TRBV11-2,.,CASSPRTAVWETQYF,TGTGCCAGCAGCCCTCGGACAGCGGTGTGGGAGACCCAGTACTTC
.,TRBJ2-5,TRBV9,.,CASSVGQSAGETQYF,TGTGCCAGCAGCGTTGGCCAATCGGCGGGGGAGACCCAGTACTTC
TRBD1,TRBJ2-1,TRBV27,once,CASSAGTGVYNEQFF,TGTGCCAGCAGTGCCGGGACAGGGGTTTACAATGAGCAGTTCTTC
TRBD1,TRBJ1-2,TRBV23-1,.,CASTRGYGYTF,TGCGCCAGCACCAGGGGGTATGGCTACACCTTC
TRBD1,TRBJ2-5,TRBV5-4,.,CASSLGQGLGETQYF,TGTGCCAGCAGCTTGGGACAGGGATTGGGGGAGACCCAGTACTTC
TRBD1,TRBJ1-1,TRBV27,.,CASSSPLQGPEAFF,TGTGCCAGCAGTTCACCCCTACAGGGGCCTGAAGCTTTCTTT
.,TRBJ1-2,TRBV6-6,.,CASSYSRGGGLDGYTF,TGTGCCAGCAGTTACTCGAGGGGCGGGGGCCTGGATGGCTACACCTTC
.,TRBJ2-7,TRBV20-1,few,CSASRVEQYF,TGCAGTGCTAGTCGGGTAGAGCAGTACTTC
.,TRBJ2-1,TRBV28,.,CASRLDSSSYNEQFF,TGTGCCAGCAGGTTAGACAGCTCATCCTACAATGAGCAGTTCTTC
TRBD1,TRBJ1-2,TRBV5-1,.,CASSSPLTGNYGYTF,TGCGCCAGCAGCTCCCCCCTGACAGGGAACTATGGCTACACCTTC
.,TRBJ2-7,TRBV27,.,CASSSAAGATYEQYF,TGTGCCAGCAGTTCCGCGGCAGGGGCCACCTACGAGCAGTACTTC
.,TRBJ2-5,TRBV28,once,CASSSLREGQETQYF,TGTGCCAGCAGTTCTTTGAGGGAAGGGCAAGAGACCCAGTACTTC
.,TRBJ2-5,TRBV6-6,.,CASSTPPGTQYF,TGTGCCAGCAGTACCCCCCCGGGGACCCAGTACTTC
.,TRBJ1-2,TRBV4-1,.,CASSPMPEAGYGYTF,TGCGCCAGCAGCCCCATGCCGGAGGCGGGCTATGGCTACACCTTC
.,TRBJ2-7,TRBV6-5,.,CASRDSYEQYF,TGTGCCAGCAGGGACAGCTACGAGCAGTACTTC
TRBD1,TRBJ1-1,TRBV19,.,CAAGGQGAMNTEAFF,TGTGCCGCGGGGGGACAGGGGGCTATGAACACTGAAGCTTTCTTT
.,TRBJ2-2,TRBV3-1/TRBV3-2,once,CASSQGSGAGELFF,TGTGCCAGCAGCCAAGGATCGGGTGCCGGGGAGCTGTTTTTT
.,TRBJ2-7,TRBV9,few,CASSVTELTYEQYF,TGTGCCAGCAGCGTAACGGAACTAACCTACGAGCAGTACTTC
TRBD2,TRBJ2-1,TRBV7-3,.,CASSLTPSGSNEQFF,TGTGCCAGCAGCTTAACCCCTAGCGGGTCTAATGAGCAGTTCTTC
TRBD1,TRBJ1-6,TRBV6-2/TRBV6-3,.,CASSYGTGGSPLHF,TGTGCCAGCAGTTACGGGACAGGGGGATCACCCCTCCACTTT
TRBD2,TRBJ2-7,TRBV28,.,CASSVTSGRAYEQYF,TGTGCCAGCAGTGTTACTAGCGGGAGGGCCTACGAGCAGTACTTC
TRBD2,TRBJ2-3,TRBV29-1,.,CSVETSEGGTQYF,TGCAGCGTTGAGACTAGCGAAGGGGGTACGCAGTATTTT
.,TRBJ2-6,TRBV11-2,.,CASSLASRPPGANVLTF,TGTGCCAGCAGCTTAGCTTCGCGGCCCCCTGGGGCCAACGTCCTGACTTTC
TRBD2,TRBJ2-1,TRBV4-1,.,CASSQEMGGRPTGEQFF,TGCGCCAGCAGCCAAGAAATGGGCGGGAGGCCTACAGGTGAGCAGTTCTTC
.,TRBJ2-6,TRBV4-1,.,CASSQAPFSGANVLTF,TGCGCCAGCAGCCAAGCTCCGTTCTCTGGGGCCAACGTCCTGACTTTC
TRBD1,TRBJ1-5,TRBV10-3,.,CAIKGQLNQPQHF,TGTGCCATCAAGGGACAGCTCAATCAGCCCCAGCATTTT
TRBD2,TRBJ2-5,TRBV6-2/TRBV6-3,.,CASSYLTSASQETQYF,TGTGCCAGCAGTTATCTGACTAGCGCTAGCCAAGAGACCCAGTACTTC
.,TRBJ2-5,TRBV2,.,CASSWGAQETQYF,TGTGCCAGCAGTTGGGGAGCACAAGAGACCCAGTACTTC
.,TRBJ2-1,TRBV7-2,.,CASSLIGVDGTYNEQFF,TGTGCCAGCAGCTTAATCGGAGTTGACGGGACCTACAATGAGCAGTTCTTC
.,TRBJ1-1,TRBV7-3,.,CASSLNSGSPEAFF,TGTGCCAGCAGCTTAAACAGTGGGAGTCCTGAAGCTTTCTTT
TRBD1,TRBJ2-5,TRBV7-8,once,CASSLSLQGGTQYF,TGTGCCAGCAGCTTAAGTTTACAGGGGGGTACCCAGTACTTC
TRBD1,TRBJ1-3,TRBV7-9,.,CASSKQGASGNTIYF,TGTGCCAGCAGCAAACAGGGGGCAAGTGGAAACACCATATATTTT
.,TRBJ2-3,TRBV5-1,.,CASSLAGVADTQYF,TGCGCCAGCAGCTTGGCGGGGGTGGCAGATACGCAGTATTTT
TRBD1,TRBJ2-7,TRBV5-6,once,CASSSDRAYYEQYF,TGTGCCAGCAGCTCGGACAGGGCCTACTACGAGCAGTACTTC
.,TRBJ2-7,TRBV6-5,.,CASSYSSILSYEQYF,TGTGCCAGCAGTTACTCCAGTATCCTCTCCTACGAGCAGTACTTC
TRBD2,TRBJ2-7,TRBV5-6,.,CASSLDGGGAYEQYF,TGTGCCAGCAGCTTGGACGGCGGGGGAGCCTACGAGCAGTACTTC
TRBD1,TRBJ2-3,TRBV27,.,CASSFRDRTDTQYF,TGTGCCAGCAGTTTCCGGGACAGAACAGATACGCAGTATTTT
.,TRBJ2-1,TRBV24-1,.,CATSEAGAYNEQFF,TGTGCCACCAGTGAAGCGGGTGCCTACAATGAGCAGTTCTTC
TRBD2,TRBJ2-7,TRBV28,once,CASSSPRLAGGGRSYEQYF,TGTGCCAGCAGTTCCCCTAGACTAGCGGGAGGGGGCAGAAGCTACGAGCAGTACTTC
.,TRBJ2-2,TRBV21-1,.,CASSFPRGPDPGELFF,TGTGCCAGCAGCTTCCCCAGGGGGCCGGACCCCGGGGAGCTGTTTTTT
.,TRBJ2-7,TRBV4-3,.,CASSQDGSGWEQYF,TGCGCCAGCAGCCAAGACGGCTCGGGATGGGAGCAGTACTTC
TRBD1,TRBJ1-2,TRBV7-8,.,CASSLDRDGGGGYGYTF,TGTGCCAGCAGCTTAGATCGGGATGGAGGGGGCGGCTATGGCTACACCTTC
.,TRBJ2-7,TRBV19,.,CASSIDGRGSYEQYF,TGTGCCAGTAGTATAGATGGCAGGGGTTCCTACGAGCAGTACTTC